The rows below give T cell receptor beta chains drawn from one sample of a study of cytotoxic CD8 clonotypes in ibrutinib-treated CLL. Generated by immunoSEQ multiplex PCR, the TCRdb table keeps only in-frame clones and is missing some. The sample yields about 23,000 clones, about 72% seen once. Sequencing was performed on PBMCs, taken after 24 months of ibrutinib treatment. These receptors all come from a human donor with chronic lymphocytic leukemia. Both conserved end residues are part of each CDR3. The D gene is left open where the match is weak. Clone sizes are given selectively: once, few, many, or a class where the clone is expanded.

cdr3_nt: TGTGCCAGTAGTATAGACCCGTCGGCGCAGTTCTTC
cdr3_aa: CASSIDPSAQFF
d_call: NA
j_call: TRBJ2-1
clone_size: NA
v_call: TRBV19

cdr3_nt: TGCGCCAGCAGTGAGGGGCCCCCCTACGAGCAGTACTTC
cdr3_aa: CASSEGPPYEQYF
d_call: NA
j_call: TRBJ2-7
clone_size: NA
v_call: TRBV10-1

cdr3_nt: TGTGCCAGCAGGGCCGGACCCTGGAGCACAGATACGCAGTATTTT
cdr3_aa: CASRAGPWSTDTQYF
d_call: NA
j_call: TRBJ2-3
clone_size: NA
v_call: TRBV2

cdr3_nt: TGCGCCAGCAGCTTTAAGGCTCAAAGCTCCTACGAGCAGTACTTC
cdr3_aa: CASSFKAQSSYEQYF
d_call: NA
j_call: TRBJ2-7
clone_size: NA
v_call: TRBV5-1

cdr3_nt: TGTGCCAGCAGCTTGGGGGGTTACAATGAGCAGTTCTTC
cdr3_aa: CASSLGGYNEQFF
d_call: NA
j_call: TRBJ2-1
clone_size: NA
v_call: TRBV5-6

cdr3_nt: TGTGCCAGCAGCCCCTCTCCAGGCGGGGGATACAATGAGCAGTTCTTC
cdr3_aa: CASSPSPGGGYNEQFF
d_call: TRBD2
j_call: TRBJ2-1
clone_size: NA
v_call: TRBV9

cdr3_nt: TGTGCCAGTAGTTTGCCGGGACTAGAGATCACAGATACGCAGTATTTT
cdr3_aa: CASSLPGLEITDTQYF
d_call: TRBD2
j_call: TRBJ2-3
clone_size: NA
v_call: TRBV19

cdr3_nt: TGTGCCTGGAGTGTAAGCAGGGGGCAAGGAGCTTTCTTT
cdr3_aa: CAWSVSRGQGAFF
d_call: TRBD1
j_call: TRBJ1-1
clone_size: NA
v_call: TRBV30

cdr3_nt: TGCGCCAGCAGTGACTCACTCTCGGGACATTATAGCAATCAGCCCCAGCATTTT
cdr3_aa: CASSDSLSGHYSNQPQHF
d_call: NA
j_call: TRBJ1-5
clone_size: NA
v_call: TRBV10-1

cdr3_nt: TGTGCCAGCAGCTTGGCGAGAAGCAGTAATAGCAATCAGCCCCAGCATTTT
cdr3_aa: CASSLARSSNSNQPQHF
d_call: NA
j_call: TRBJ1-5
clone_size: medium-sized
v_call: TRBV11-2

cdr3_nt: TGTGCCAGCAGATTGGACCAAGAGACCCAGTACTTC
cdr3_aa: CASRLDQETQYF
d_call: NA
j_call: TRBJ2-5
clone_size: NA
v_call: TRBV5-4

cdr3_nt: TGTGCCAGCAGCGTCGGACTAGCGGGTTTCAATGAGCAGTTCTTC
cdr3_aa: CASSVGLAGFNEQFF
d_call: TRBD2
j_call: TRBJ2-1
clone_size: NA
v_call: TRBV9

cdr3_nt: TGTGCCAGTACCGTCGACTCTCGGCGTTCACCCCTCCACTTT
cdr3_aa: CASTVDSRRSPLHF
d_call: NA
j_call: TRBJ1-6
clone_size: NA
v_call: TRBV19

cdr3_nt: TGCGCCAGCAGCTTGGGGAACACCGGGGAGCTGTTTTTT
cdr3_aa: CASSLGNTGELFF
d_call: NA
j_call: TRBJ2-2
clone_size: NA
v_call: TRBV5-1

cdr3_nt: TGTGCTAGTGGTTTGCTCGGGGGTTACACCGGGGAGCTGTTTTTT
cdr3_aa: CASGLLGGYTGELFF
d_call: NA
j_call: TRBJ2-2
clone_size: NA
v_call: TRBV12-5

cdr3_nt: TGCGCCAGCAGCTTGGGGGCAGGGGGCAGGACGAACACTGAAGCTTTCTTT
cdr3_aa: CASSLGAGGRTNTEAFF
d_call: TRBD1
j_call: TRBJ1-1
clone_size: NA
v_call: TRBV5-1